This TCR beta chain was sequenced in a study of T-cell reconstitution after alpha-beta-depleted transplantation in children (dated by TCRdb to about 2016). For the study in its entirety: Using TCR repertoire profiling, the study followed T-cell immune reconstitution in a quantitative way in children after TCRalphabeta/CD19-depleted allogeneic hematopoietic cell transplantation.

The intended sense of this specimen's treatment or condition label: allogeneic hematopoietic cell transplantation with graft depleted of TCRalphabeta T cells and CD19 B cells. TCRalphabeta/CD19-depleted allogeneic hematopoietic cell grafts were given to the transplant recipients, all of whom were children. As concerns this clonotype: Its antigen is currently not known. Per-base qualities were not stored, and no clone one base away is much larger.

Libraries were constructed by PCR. The reads were generated on an Illumina HiSeq 2500. TCR library preparation used molecular barcoding, with unique molecular identifiers applied to normalize quantification of the TCRbeta repertoire. Clones were called with MiXCR by TCRdb after fastp trimmed the public reads at Q25, and only in-frame beta chains were retained. Rows matching on CDR3 protein sequence are summarized as one entry with the most common DNA and genes. Within this sample are around 440,000 distinct CDR3 sequences, with roughly 17% of them counted one time only. Of the sample, under 30% falls within the top ten clones. On the study overall, not on this receptor specifically: The high TCRbeta diversity at day 60 in some patients was ascribed to recipient T cells and intrathymic progenitors that had survived conditioning. The frequencies of hyperexpanded clones fell over the following months, and after one year, T-cell counts and TCRbeta diversity were mostly attributed to newly produced T cells. The apparently early alphabetaT-cell count recovery about two months after transplant was reportedly dependent on only several hundred rapidly expanded clones derived from non-depleted graft cells.

Specimen: PBMCs, mostly from graft donor cells, collected 360 days after TCRalphabeta/CD19-depleted stem cell transplant. This clonotype was obtained from a boy under three years old who had a stem cell transplant for Wiskott-Aldrich syndrome, so the T cells may come from the graft donor.

The CDR3 protein sequence reads: CASSFPFQEQYF. The nucleotide sequence is given as TGTGCCAGCAGTTTTCCCTTTCAAGAGCAGTACTTC. The chain is encoded by TRBV27 joined to TRBJ2-7, with no confident D gene call. The germline V gene (reference sequence) supplies CDR1 MNHEY and CDR2 SMNVEV. The CDR3 has 12 amino acids, counting the end cysteine and phenylalanine. Just CDR3 DNA is preserved here, 36 bases in frame from base 1. V is shortened by 3 bases, J by 7 bases, and the region joining them spans 10 bases.